This TCR beta chain was profiled in a study of blood T cell repertoires in COVID-19. Overall study context: The analysed material was cDNA or gDNA that came from T cells, B-cell-depleted T cells, or PBMCs.

The germline V gene encodes CDR1 SGHTA and CDR2 FQGNSA. V shed 3 bases and J shed 3 bases, with 5 bases lying between them. The CDR3 consists of 12 residues. Original handling: Amplification of reference gene primers was used by the study to estimate nucleated cell counts. The data were produced by immunoSEQ multiplex PCR, yet TCRdb's version contains in-frame clones alone and is incomplete. That table gives V, J and clone size, and the DNA gave D and trimming. The table lists 15,000 to 20,000 clones, 70% to 90% of them singletons. Material for sequencing was peripheral blood. The chain carries TRBV7-2 and TRBJ1-2; D not resolved. The origin of this receptor is a human donor with active COVID-19. The donor label of this sample is uncertain. The CDR3 reads CASSLLDYGYTF. CDR3 nucleotide sequence: TGTGCCAGCAGCTTGCTAGACTATGGCTACACCTTC. The full variable domain, rest sourced from reference TRBV7-2 and TRBJ1-2, is GAGVSQSPSNKVTEKGKDVELRCDPISGHTALYWYRQSLGQGLEFLIYFQGNSAPDKSGLPSDRFSAERTGGSVSTLTIQRTQQEDSAVYLCASSLLDYGYTFGSGTRLTVV.